The 20 T cell receptor beta chains below were found in one sample sequenced in a study of blood T cell repertoires in COVID-19. Clones were sequenced by immunoSEQ multiplex PCR, and TCRdb holds only the in-frame ones, with some missing. Seen here are 150,000 to 200,000 clones, about three quarters observed once, and the top ten hold over 9.5%. Input material: peripheral blood. The origin of the receptors is a woman older than 75 with COVID-19, enrolled during active disease.

This chain connects TRBV28 to TRBJ2-1; TRBD2 matches 9 bases. The CDR3 extends over 17 amino acids. Trimming at V came to 4 bases and at J to 2 bases, leaving 9 bases not matched to a gene. Per germline, CDR1 MDHEN and CDR2 SYDVKM. The chain's CDR3 is CASSSPWVAGAYNEQFF. In DNA form, the CDR3 reads TGTGCCAGCAGTTCGCCTTGGGTAGCGGGAGCCTACAATGAGCAGTTCTTC.

The rearrangement uses TRBV5-1 and TRBJ1-6; a possible D gene is TRBD1 (5 bases). The CDR3 loop spans 15 amino acids. From germline, CDR1 is SGHRS and CDR2 YFSETQ. V lost 3 bases to trimming and J lost 3 bases, with 10 bases between them. CDR3 coding DNA: TGCGCCAGCAGCTGGCAGGACATCTATAATTCACCCCTCCACTTT. Translation gives CASSWQDIYNSPLHF.

This clone has just one count. The genes are TRBV7-9 and TRBJ1-1; possible D gene TRBD1, 6 bases. The CDR3 sequence is 14 residues long. V was cut by 5 bases and J by 0 bases, with 10 bases left in between. CDR1 is SEHNR and CDR2 is FQNEAQ in the germline V gene (reference sequence). CDR3 amino acids: CASSQGYLNTEAFF. For the CDR3, the DNA is TGTGCCAGCAGCCAGGGGTATTTGAACACTGAAGCTTTCTTT. Supplemented by reference TRBV7-9 and TRBJ1-1, the full variable domain reads DTGVSQNPRHKITKRGQNVTFRCDPISEHNRLYWYRQTLGQGPEFLTYFQNEAQLEKSRLLSDRFSAERPKGSFSTLEIQRTEQGDSAMYLCASSQGYLNTEAFFGQGTRLTVV.

The rearrangement joins TRBV5-5 to TRBJ2-2; 12 nucleotides match TRBD2. With V trimmed by 4 bases and J by 5 bases, 9 bases remained unmatched. The CDR3 length is 17 residues. Germline values: CDR1 SGHKS, CDR2 YYEKEE (reference sequence). CDR3 amino acids: CASSRRLAGAGTGELFF. The DNA for the CDR3 is TGTGCCAGCAGCCGTAGACTAGCGGGGGCGGGGACCGGGGAGCTGTTTTTT. Using reference TRBV5-5 and TRBJ2-2 for the parts outside the CDR3, the full variable domain is DAGVTQSPTHLIKTRGQQVTLRCSPISGHKSVSWYQQVLGQGPQFIFQYYEKEERGRGNFPDRFSARQFPNYSSELNVNALLLGDSALYLCASSRRLAGAGTGELFFGEGSRLTVL.

The chain uses TRBV10-3 and TRBJ2-3; a weak D match, TRBD2 (5 bases). Trimming removed 10 bases at V and 2 bases at J, with 16 bases between. The germline CDR1 and CDR2 sequences are ENHRY and SYGVKD. The CDR3 loop spans 14 amino acids. CDR3 in DNA: TGTGCCACATCGACCGGGATATACACAGATACGCAGTATTTT. Its translation is CATSTGIYTDTQYF.

The chain combines TRBV30 with TRBJ2-3; 10 bases line up with TRBD1. The CDR3 contains 18 residues. V was pared by 0 bases and J by 3 bases, with 12 bases of the junction left unmatched. Germline V CDR1 and CDR2: GTSNPN, SVGIG (reference sequence). The CDR3 DNA reads TGTGCCTGGAGTGTATGGGACAGGGGTTTAATTGGTACAGATACGCAGTATTTT. Amino acids: CAWSVWDRGLIGTDTQYF.

The chain combines TRBV10-3 with TRBJ1-2; tentatively, D is TRBD1 (5 bases). The CDR3 consists of 15 residues. The V and J ends lost 2 bases and 9 bases respectively, with 19 bases between them. CDR1 and CDR2 from the germline V gene are ENHRY and SYGVKD. CDR3 protein: CAISEPLLGPGSYTF. As DNA, the CDR3 is TGTGCCATCAGTGAGCCTTTGTTGGGGCCTGGGAGCTACACCTTC.

The rearrangement uses TRBV11-2 and TRBJ1-4, with no clear D. The CDR3 is 16 amino acids. Germline assignment: CDR1 SGHAT and CDR2 FQNNGV. Between the trimmed V and J ends, which lost 1 base and 8 bases, there was a span of 17 bases. In nucleotides, the CDR3 is TGTGCCAGCAGCTTAGGGGCCGCCCTCTCGGGGGAAAAACTGTTTTTT. This sequence encodes CASSLGAALSGEKLFF.

This chain links TRBV13 with TRBJ2-3; D may be TRBD1 (5 bases). The CDR3 is 14 residues long. V dropped 3 bases and J dropped 5 bases, with 12 bases sitting between them. Germline V gene sequence: CDR1 PRHDT, CDR2 FYEKMQ (reference sequence). The CDR3 is CASSLGLPGDTQYF. The DNA of the CDR3 is TGTGCCAGCAGCTTGGGGCTCCCGGGAGATACGCAGTATTTT.

This clone was recorded once. The chain couples TRBV7-2 to TRBJ2-7; TRBD2 agrees at 10 bases. The CDR3 sequence is 15 residues long. Germline trimming cut 1 base from V and 7 bases from J; bases unmatched to any gene: 7. CDR1 is SGHTA, CDR2 FQGNSA, per germline. CDR3: CASSLGPAGGREQYF. CDR3 bases: TGTGCCAGCAGCTTAGGTCCAGCGGGAGGGCGTGAGCAGTACTTC.

This chain links TRBV5-4 with TRBJ2-7; D possibly corresponds to TRBD2 (5 bases). The CDR3 is made up of 15 amino acids. Germline V lookup: CDR1 SGHNT, CDR2 YYREEE (reference sequence). Trimming took 3 bases from V and 2 from J, leaving 15 bases between them. The DNA of the CDR3 is TGTGCCAGCAGCTCCCTGGGGAGAGGAACCTACGAGCAGTACTTC. Translated: CASSSLGRGTYEQYF.

V and J are TRBV5-6 and TRBJ2-3; 8 bases line up with TRBD1. The CDR3 length is 19 residues. Per the germline V gene, CDR1 is SGHDT and CDR2 is YYEEEE. Germline trimming cut 0 bases from V and 2 bases from J; bases unmatched to any gene: 14. CDR3 sequence reads: CASSLALLTGVEHTDTQYF. The DNA for the CDR3 is TGTGCCAGCAGCTTGGCTCTACTGACAGGGGTTGAACACACAGATACGCAGTATTTT.

As DNA, the CDR3 is TGTGCCAGCAGCTTATCACTAGCGGTTCAGTACTTC. Amino acid sequence: CASSLSLAVQYF. The V call is TRBV7-2, the J call TRBJ2-4; TRBD2 matches at 8 bases. The CDR3 spans 12 residues. V shed 2 bases, J shed 11 bases, and the junction held 2 bases outside the gene matches. Germline V gene data show CDR1 as SGHTA and CDR2 as FQGNSA.

The chain links TRBV6-2 or TRBV6-3 to TRBJ2-5; a weak D match, TRBD2 (6 bases). Trimming removed 5 bases from V and 5 bases from J, with 12 bases in between. Germline loops: CDR1 MNHEY, CDR2 SVGEGT. This CDR3 is 13 amino acids long. CDR3 protein: CASSQLAGETQYF. In nucleotides, the CDR3 is TGTGCCAGCAGTCAGCTGGCGGGGGAGACCCAGTACTTC.

V is TRBV5-5 and J is TRBJ1-2; D is uncertain. V lost 3 bases and J 10 bases, leaving 19 bases between the germline ends. This CDR3 spans 14 amino acids. From germline, CDR1 is SGHKS and CDR2 YYEKEE (reference sequence). In DNA form, the CDR3 reads TGTGCCAGCAGCTCATCAGGATCCACAGATGACTACACCTTC. Translating gives CASSSSGSTDDYTF.

V and J are TRBV12-5 and TRBJ1-2, with D maybe TRBD1 (6 bases). The V gene's germline CDR1 is LGHNT and CDR2 FRNRAP. The CDR3 covers 15 residues. Between the trimmed V and J ends, which lost 2 bases and 1 base, there was a span of 11 bases. The CDR3 DNA is TGTGCTAGTGGTTTGTCCGGGACATATAACTATGGCTACACCTTC. As protein: CASGLSGTYNYGYTF.

In its sample, this clone was seen once. The V and J genes are TRBV6-5 and TRBJ2-1; 8 bases fit TRBD2. The CDR3 length is 15 residues. In germline, CDR1 is MNHEY, CDR2 SVGAGI. The V segment lost 5 bases and the J segment 2 bases; nucleotides outside the gene matches: 5. The chain's CDR3 is CASSPSGSPYNEQFF. The CDR3, as DNA: TGTGCCAGCAGTCCCAGCGGGAGTCCCTACAATGAGCAGTTCTTC.

The V and J genes are TRBV11-2 and TRBJ1-1; D unclear. Germline V gene sequence: CDR1 SGHAT, CDR2 FQNNGV. The CDR3 is 11 amino acids. The ends were cut back, 5 bases at V and 3 bases at J, with 4 bases in the middle. CDR3 region: CASSRYTEAFF. The CDR3 DNA reads TGTGCCAGCAGCCGGTACACTGAAGCTTTCTTT. Looking up the rest from reference TRBV11-2 and TRBJ1-1 gives the full variable domain: EAGVAQSPRYKIIEKRQSVAFWCNPISGHATLYWYQQILGQGPKLLIQFQNNGVVDDSQLPKDRFSAERLKGVDSTLKIQPAKLEDSAVYLCASSRYTEAFFGQGTRLTVV.

This rearrangement joins TRBV9 to TRBJ2-1; 15 bases align to TRBD2. The germline V gene has CDR1 SGDLS and CDR2 YYNGEE. V was pared by 3 bases and J by 7 bases, with 2 bases of the junction left unmatched. The CDR3 is made up of 15 amino acids. In nucleotides, the CDR3 is TGTGCCAGCAGCGGCGGACTAGCGGGGGGGAATGAGCAGTTCTTC. Translation gives CASSGGLAGGNEQFF.

V and J are TRBV6-2 or TRBV6-3 and TRBJ2-1, with D perhaps TRBD2 (6 bases). Germline CDR1 MNHEY, CDR2 SVGEGT. The CDR3 is made up of 18 amino acids. V dropped 0 bases and J dropped 2 bases, with 17 bases sitting between them. The CDR3 spells CASSYSITEAGPYNEQFF. Here the CDR3 DNA reads TGTGCCAGCAGTTACTCGATTACAGAGGCGGGGCCCTACAATGAGCAGTTCTTC.